The next 30 T cell receptor beta chains were all read from a single sample in a study of blood T cell repertoires in COVID-19. Data came from immunoSEQ multiplex PCR; TCRdb stores just in-frame clones and leaves some out. The repertoire holds more than 100,000 clones, with roughly 87% as singletons. Sample: peripheral blood. All receptors come from a man older than 75 with acute or convalescent COVID-19.

The chain is built from TRBV6-5 and TRBJ2-3, with TRBD2 matching over 8 bases. The CDR3 runs 15 residues. The V segment lost 6 bases and the J segment 3 bases; nucleotides outside the gene matches: 8. Germline-derived CDR1 and CDR2 are MNHEY and SVGAGI. The CDR3 nucleotides read TGTGCCAGCAGGACAGCGGGAGATTCGACAGATACGCAGTATTTT. Its protein is CASRTAGDSTDTQYF.

The gene calls are TRBV5-1 and TRBJ1-1; 11 bases are a match to TRBD1. V lost 0 bases and J lost 3; bases outside the gene matches: 4. Germline V gene lookup returns CDR1 SGHRS and CDR2 YFSETQ. This CDR3 is 16 amino acids long. DNA of the CDR3: TGCGCCAGCAGCTTGGGGACAGGGGGCGGGGACACTGAAGCTTTCTTT. Residues: CASSLGTGGGDTEAFF. The whole variable domain, remainder taken from reference TRBV5-1 and TRBJ1-1, is KAGVTQTPRYLIKTRGQQVTLSCSPISGHRSVSWYQQTPGQGLQFLFEYFSETQRNKGNFPGRFSGRQFSNSRSEMNVSTLELGDSALYLCASSLGTGGGDTEAFFGQGTRLTVV.

This sequence joins TRBV11-2 and TRBJ2-2; tentative D call: TRBD1 (5 bases). Trimming removed 0 bases at V and 1 base at J, with 12 bases between. This CDR3 has 17 amino acids. Germline loops: CDR1 SGHAT, CDR2 FQNNGV. The CDR3 bases are TGTGCCAGCAGCTTAGATCACCAGGGCGGGAACACCGGGGAGCTGTTTTTT. It translates to CASSLDHQGGNTGELFF.

This chain connects TRBV6-5 to TRBJ1-2, with 10 bases lining up with TRBD1. The CDR3 runs to 15 residues. Trimming removed 5 bases from V and 8 bases from J; junction bases left unmatched: 11. Per germline, CDR1 MNHEY and CDR2 SVGAGI. CDR3 protein: CASSPTGQGSGGYTF. The CDR3 region has the DNA TGTGCCAGCAGTCCGACGGGACAGGGGTCGGGAGGCTACACCTTC.

This chain links TRBV19 with TRBJ2-5; the match to TRBD2 covers 12 bases. The germline CDR1 and CDR2 sequences are LNHDA and SQIVND (reference sequence). The junction had 13 bases not matched to a gene; V was cut back by 5 bases and J by 6 bases. This CDR3 region has 17 residues. CDR3 nucleotide sequence: TGTGCCAGTAGTCCCGGTGGACTAGCGGGAAGGCGAAAGACCCAGTACTTC. It is translated as CASSPGGLAGRRKTQYF.

This chain uses TRBV27 with TRBJ1-1; the D gene is possibly TRBD1 (5 bases). The germline V gene has CDR1 MNHEY and CDR2 SMNVEV (reference sequence). The CDR3 consists of 15 residues. The V end was cut by 8 bases, the J end by 1 base, with 17 bases between. For the CDR3, the DNA is TGTGCCAGCCGGGACTTCGGAATAACGAACACTGAAGCTTTCTTT. It codes for CASRDFGITNTEAFF.

The V call is TRBV27, the J call TRBJ1-1; D perhaps matches TRBD1 (6 bases). The CDR3 is made up of 17 amino acids. V dropped 2 bases and J dropped 3 bases, with 19 bases sitting between them. Germline-derived CDR1 and CDR2 are MNHEY and SMNVEV (reference sequence). The CDR3 is CASSLRFDRGIHTEAFF. The CDR3 DNA reads as TGTGCCAGCAGTTTACGCTTTGATAGGGGGATTCACACTGAAGCTTTCTTT.

The chain couples TRBV5-4 to TRBJ2-3, with TRBD1 as a possible D gene (7 bases). Trimming shortened V by 4 bases and J by 3 bases, and 15 bases separated the two germline ends. This CDR3 spans 15 amino acids. Germline CDR1 and CDR2: SGHNT and YYREEE (reference sequence). The CDR3 sequence is CASSGGTARTDTQYF. The CDR3 bases are TGTGCCAGCAGCGGGGGGACAGCAAGAACAGATACGCAGTATTTT.

The V and J genes are TRBV3-1 (or the pseudogene TRBV3-2) and TRBJ2-7; 10 bases fit TRBD2. This CDR3 region has 14 residues. Germline CDR1 reads LGHDT; CDR2 reads YNNKEL (reference sequence). V lost 4 bases to trimming and J lost 5 bases; unmatched junction nucleotides: 5. The CDR3: CASSPWGTSDEQYF. In nucleotides, the CDR3 is TGTGCCAGCAGCCCTTGGGGGACTAGCGACGAGCAGTACTTC.

The CDR3 here is CATSDPTPTGAAQETQYF. In DNA, the CDR3 is TGTGCCACCAGTGATCCCACCCCGACAGGGGCCGCACAAGAGACCCAGTACTTC. The rearrangement links TRBV24-1 to TRBJ2-5; 8 bases fit TRBD1. CDR3 length: 18 amino acids. V trimming: 3 bases; J trimming: 2 bases; junction bases outside the gene matches: 13. Germline values: CDR1 KGHDR, CDR2 SFDVKD.

This chain joins TRBV3-1 (or the pseudogene TRBV3-2) and TRBJ2-2; TRBD2 matches at 8 bases. CDR3 length: 17 amino acids. Trimming cost V 4 bases and J 8 bases; bases outside gene matches: 15. Germline CDR1 and CDR2: LGHDT and YNNKEL (reference sequence). CDR3 sequence: CASSLGGSGTLTGELFF. DNA for the CDR3: TGTGCCAGCAGCCTAGGTGGTAGCGGGACTTTAACGGGGGAGCTGTTTTTT.

The chain is built from TRBV5-1 and TRBJ1-2; 9 bases line up with TRBD1. There are 14 residues in the CDR3. With V trimmed by 4 bases and J by 8 bases, 9 bases remained unmatched. CDR1 is SGHRS and CDR2 is YFSETQ in the germline V gene. CDR3 protein: CASSLTGGAFGYTF. The CDR3 coding sequence is TGCGCCAGCAGCCTCACAGGGGGCGCGTTCGGCTACACCTTC.

V is TRBV6-6 and J is TRBJ1-5; no clear D gene. The CDR3 runs 13 residues. V dropped 0 bases and J dropped 5 bases, with 5 bases sitting between them. Germline CDR1 reads MNHNY; CDR2 reads SVGAGI (reference sequence). The CDR3 bases are TGTGCCAGCAGTTACTCGAGCGATCAGCCCCAGCATTTT. Amino acid sequence: CASSYSSDQPQHF.

The rearrangement links TRBV25-1 to TRBJ1-6; 9 nucleotides match TRBD1. Germline V gene data show CDR1 as MGHDK and CDR2 as SYGVNS. Trimming cost V 3 bases and J 8 bases; bases outside gene matches: 5. There are 15 residues in the CDR3. CDR3 amino acids: CASSDPTGGDSPLHF. Here the CDR3 DNA reads TGTGCCAGCAGTGACCCGACAGGGGGGGATTCACCCCTCCACTTT.

V gene TRBV21-1 combines with J gene TRBJ1-2; the table's D gene call, TRBD1, was not cross checked with the DNA. TRBV21-1 represents a pseudogene. The CDR3 consists of 16 residues. CDR3 in amino acids: CASSPAAGHLDYGYTF. The DNA for the CDR3 is TGTGCCAGCAGCCCTGCCGCAGGCCACCTCGACTATGGCTACACCTTC.

The CDR3 sequence is CASSFRGLAGGRRETQYF. CDR3 DNA sequence: TGTGCCAGCAGTTTTAGGGGACTAGCGGGGGGGCGCAGGGAGACCCAGTACTTC. This chain uses TRBV27 with TRBJ2-5, with TRBD2 identical over 16 bases. Looked up from germline, CDR1 is MNHEY and CDR2 is SMNVEV (reference sequence). V was clipped by 3 bases and J by 5 bases; unmatched bases: 9. The CDR3 is made up of 18 amino acids.

This chain uses TRBV27 with TRBJ1-5; the match to TRBD1 covers 10 bases. The CDR3 is 15 amino acids. Trimming at V came to 5 bases and at J to 3 bases, leaving 4 bases not matched to a gene. Per the germline V gene, CDR1 is MNHEY and CDR2 is SMNVEV (reference sequence). For the CDR3, the DNA is TGTGCCAGCAGTCGGGGGACAGGGGCCAATCAGCCCCAGCATTTT. Its protein product is CASSRGTGANQPQHF.

The rearrangement links TRBV5-1 to TRBJ2-2, with 8 bases aligning to TRBD2. V dropped 4 bases and J dropped 1; count of bases not matched to a gene: 9. Germline lookup yields CDR1 SGHRS and CDR2 YFSETQ. The CDR3 is 17 amino acids. This CDR3 is CASSGRSGSRNTGELFF. In DNA, the CDR3 is TGCGCCAGCAGCGGACGAAGCGGGAGTAGGAACACCGGGGAGCTGTTTTTT.

The rearrangement joins TRBV19 to TRBJ2-2; D is unclear. Germline V CDR1 and CDR2: LNHDA, SQIVND (reference sequence). The CDR3 is made up of 12 amino acids. Deletions cut 5 bases from V and 9 bases from J, with 10 bases between. CDR3 region: CASSPRLRELFF. The CDR3 DNA is TGTGCCAGTAGTCCCCGTCTCCGGGAGCTGTTTTTT.

This rearrangement joins TRBV5-5 to TRBJ1-4; 9 positions agree with TRBD1. CDR3 size: 14 residues. Germline lookup yields CDR1 SGHKS and CDR2 YYEKEE (reference sequence). V was clipped by 0 bases and J by 8 bases; unmatched bases: 2. This CDR3 reads CASSLGGTGEKLFF. DNA of the CDR3: TGTGCCAGCAGCTTGGGAGGGACAGGGGAAAAACTGTTTTTT. Together with reference TRBV5-5 and TRBJ1-4, the CDR3 gives the full variable domain: DAGVTQSPTHLIKTRGQQVTLRCSPISGHKSVSWYQQVLGQGPQFIFQYYEKEERGRGNFPDRFSARQFPNYSSELNVNALLLGDSALYLCASSLGGTGEKLFFGSGTQLSVL.

The chain recombines TRBV6-2 or TRBV6-3 with TRBJ1-4; maybe TRBD1 (5 bases). Germline values: CDR1 MNHEY, CDR2 SVGEGT. The CDR3 contains 15 residues. Deletions cut 8 bases from V and 8 bases from J, with 21 bases between. CDR3: CASCRSGAEKEKLFF. DNA for the CDR3: TGTGCCAGCTGCCGGAGCGGGGCGGAAAAGGAAAAACTGTTTTTT.

The V and J genes are TRBV28 and TRBJ1-1; 12 bases agree with TRBD1. Germline V gene sequence: CDR1 MDHEN, CDR2 SYDVKM. This CDR3 is 15 amino acids long. Unmatched junction bases numbered 5, after V lost 5 bases and J lost 4 bases. The CDR3 bases are TGTGCCAGCAGTGGGACAGGGGGCAGAGGCACTGAAGCTTTCTTT. This encodes CASSGTGGRGTEAFF.

This clone was seen a few times. The chain couples TRBV18 to TRBJ2-1, with 7 positions matching TRBD2. The CDR3 is made up of 17 amino acids. Germline-derived CDR1 and CDR2 are KGHSH and LQKENI. V lost 3 bases, J lost 0 bases, and 8 bases stayed unmatched. The CDR3 region has the DNA TGTGCCAGCTCACCTAGGGCTAGCGGAGACTCCTACAATGAGCAGTTCTTC. Translation: CASSPRASGDSYNEQFF.

In the case of this clone: One junction end does not reproduce the germline sequence, and a read error may be involved. The chain employs TRBV6-2 or TRBV6-3 and TRBJ2-3, with D hard to call. CDR3 length: 18 residues. The germline V gene encodes CDR1 MNHEY and CDR2 SVGEGT. Written as DNA, the CDR3 is TGTGCCAGCAGTCACTCCGCGGTCCTAGGCGTTCCCACAGATACGCAGTATTTT. Its protein is CASSHSAVLGVPTDTQYF.

The chain uses TRBV5-1 and TRBJ1-5; D remains unclear. In germline, CDR1 is SGHRS, CDR2 YFSETQ. The CDR3 totals 15 residues. V gave up 4 bases and J gave up 0 bases, with 11 bases separating them. CDR3 bases: TGCGCCAGCAGCCCGAGCGGGCATAGCAATCAGCCCCAGCATTTT. Its translation: CASSPSGHSNQPQHF.

This clone has more than one count but fewer than ten. V and J are TRBV5-6 and TRBJ1-2; TRBD1 matches 9 bases. J was trimmed by 7 bases and V by 0 bases; bases with no gene match: 4. Germline values: CDR1 SGHDT, CDR2 YYEEEE. The CDR3 totals 14 residues. The CDR3 here is CASSLDRGRAGYTF. CDR3 bases: TGTGCCAGCAGCTTGGACAGGGGGCGGGCTGGCTACACCTTC. Drawing the rest from reference TRBV5-6 and TRBJ1-2, the complete variable domain is DAGVTQSPTHLIKTRGQQVTLRCSPKSGHDTVSWYQQALGQGPQFIFQYYEEEERQRGNFPDRFSGHQFPNYSSELNVNALLLGDSALYLCASSLDRGRAGYTFGSGTRLTVV.

This chain joins TRBV5-4 and TRBJ1-1, with D perhaps matching TRBD1 (5 bases). This CDR3 region has 14 residues. Trimming stripped 4 bases from V and 6 bases from J, with 16 bases between. Germline V lookup: CDR1 SGHNT, CDR2 YYREEE (reference sequence). CDR3 DNA sequence: TGTGCCAGCAGCCCGATTAGCAGGGTTGCTGAAGCTTTCTTT. This codes for CASSPISRVAEAFF.

The CDR3 sequence is CASSQGQRMNTEAFF. The CDR3, as DNA: TGCGCCAGCAGCCAGGGACAGCGGATGAACACTGAAGCTTTCTTT. The gene calls are TRBV4-1 and TRBJ1-1, with 7 bases matching TRBD1. The CDR3 has 15 residues. Germline-derived CDR1 and CDR2 are MGHRA and YSYEKL. The trim removed 3 bases at V and 0 bases at J, leaving 4 bases unmatched.

The J gene is TRBJ2-3, the V gene TRBV9, with D possibly being TRBD1 (6 bases). V was shortened by 3 bases and J by 1 base, with 9 bases between the two germline ends. In germline, CDR1 is SGDLS, CDR2 YYNGEE. The CDR3 sequence is 14 residues long. This CDR3 is CASSETGGTDTQYF. DNA of the CDR3: TGTGCCAGCAGCGAGACAGGAGGCACAGATACGCAGTATTTT.

This clone was seen only a few times. Compared with germline, one end of the junction differs, possibly owing to a read error. As DNA, the CDR3 is TGCAGCGTGGAAGGACTAGTTTCCGGGGAGCTGTTTTTT. Translated, it gives CSVEGLVSGELFF. This sequence joins TRBV29-1 and TRBJ2-2; 7 nucleotides match TRBD2. Germline V gene sequence: CDR1 SQVTM, CDR2 ANQGSEA. This CDR3 has 13 residues.